The TCR beta chain described here comes from a study of vaccination effects on CD4 cells after COVID-19 (dated by TCRdb to between 2021 and 2023). In terms of the full investigation: In the ViraFEST assay, PBMC were stimulated with viral peptide pools, and TCR sequencing was then used to find antigen-specific CD4+ T cell clonotypes based on their expansion. After vaccination, three convalescent patients were sampled both early (day +14) and late (day +241, +227, +161 respectively). Post-vaccine samples across the study were collected a median of 72 days after the second dose, with a range of 14 to 241. Fewer than 2.5 million PBMC per well were cultured in IMDM with roughly 5% human AB serum, 8.5 to 10 IU/ml IL-2 and gentamicin, plus 10 ug/ml peptides. In both COVID-19 convalescent patients and infection-naive vaccine recipients, the study compared SARS-CoV-2 spike-specific CD4+ TCR repertoires from before mRNA vaccination with those from after it. A total of 9 to 11 COVID-19 convalescent patients and a handful of SARS-CoV-2-naive healthy vaccine recipients were included in the full study. Cultures from other donors in the study were sequenced using the Oncomine TCR Beta short-read assay on an Illumina iSeq 100.

Remarks on this clone: Its antigen remains unidentified. No base quality values were provided; no much bigger clone lies one nucleotide off.

After roughly 11 days of culture, CD4+ T cells were isolated with the EasySep CD4+ T cell isolation kit. Convalescent patients had PCR-confirmed SARS-CoV-2 infection between March and December 2020, before Alpha, Beta and Delta variants emerged in the United States. Each participant got two doses of an mRNA SARS-CoV-2 vaccine, either BNT162b2 or mRNA-1273. On days 3 and 7, half of the culture medium was replaced with fresh IL-2-containing medium. Unless otherwise noted, each peptide stimulation condition was cultured in triplicate wells. PBMC were separated from whole blood using Ficoll-Paque Plus gradient centrifugation and were then either cryopreserved at -140C or used fresh. Genomic DNA was extracted from cultured CD4+ T cells with the QIAamp micro DNA kit. The library was made by the immunoSEQ multiplex PCR assay. DNA from the cultured, isolated CD4+ T cells was subjected to TCR beta CDR3 sequencing. Turning to the authors' computational methods: Non-productive TCR sequences were discarded, and reads were trimmed to the CDR3 region, with only CDR3s of 7 or more amino acids retained. Antigen-specific clonotypes were identified with the MANAFEST web app by comparing expansion in peptide wells against reference cultures. To be called positive, a clone needed expansion at FDR<0.05 compared with the reference and with all other wells, an odds ratio greater than 5, and a frequency greater than 0.1% in two replicate wells. Cross-reactive clonotypes were defined as significantly expanded in SARS-CoV-2 spike wells and in at least one common cold coronavirus spike condition. Using the stringdist R package, CDR3 similarity was measured by Levenshtein distance, and unrooted trees were constructed with ape in R 3.6.1. This is the immuneACCESS table as TCRdb keeps it, with only in-frame sequences that have V and J called. A part of the clones is gone; compared with another copy, unresolved V genes explain less than half, and the rest is unexplained. The V and J calls and clone size are taken from that table; D and trimming were inferred from the DNA. The sample table holds about 46,000 clones, of which around three quarters were seen once. 5% to 5.5% of the sample is taken by the ten largest.

General conclusions and limits of the study: In convalescent patients, the post-vaccine spike-reactive repertoire consisted mainly of new vaccine-induced clones, largely distinct from infection-induced clones. Marked clonal contraction was observed in both infection-induced and vaccine-induced clones at late post-vaccination timepoints, consistent with waning T cell responses. The study was limited by a small number of convalescent patients and lacked early post-infection timepoints.

Including cysteine and phenylalanine, the CDR3 has 17 amino acids. CDR3 DNA only is kept here, 51 bases in frame from base 1. Trimmed from V: 5 bases; trimmed from J: 4 bases; junction bases lacking a gene match: 10. CDR1 and CDR2 are drawn from the germline V gene (reference sequence): MNHNY, SVGAGI. The rearrangement joined TRBV6-6 to TRBJ1-5; TRBD1 lines up with 11 middle nucleotides. The clonotype originates from a human donor who had a prior SARS-CoV-2 infection. The material sequenced was CD4+ T cells from PBMCs cultured without peptide, taken after COVID-19 vaccination. The DNA reads as follows: TGTGCCAGCAGTCCCCAGGTGGGGGACAGGGGGAATCAGCCCCAGCATTTT. Its coded protein is CASSPQVGDRGNQPQHF.